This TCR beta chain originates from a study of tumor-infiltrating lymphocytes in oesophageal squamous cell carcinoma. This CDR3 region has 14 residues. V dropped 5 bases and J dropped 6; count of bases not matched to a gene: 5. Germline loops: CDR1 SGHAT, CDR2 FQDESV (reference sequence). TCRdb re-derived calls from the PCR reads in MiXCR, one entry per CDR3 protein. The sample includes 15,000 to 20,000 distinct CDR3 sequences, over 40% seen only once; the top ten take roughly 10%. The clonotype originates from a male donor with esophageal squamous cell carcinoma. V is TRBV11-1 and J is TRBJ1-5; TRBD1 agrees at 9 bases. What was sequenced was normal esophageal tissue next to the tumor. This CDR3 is CASSQTGGSQPQHF. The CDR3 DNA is TGTGCCAGCAGCCAGACAGGGGGAAGTCAGCCCCAGCATTTT.